One and the same sample provided the 10 T cell receptor beta chains below, sequenced in a study of blood T cell repertoires in COVID-19. Here immunoSEQ multiplex PCR was the method, and the copy in TCRdb shows in-frame clones only, minus some. The repertoire holds approximately 150,000 clones, 84% seen once, with 3% to 3.5% in the top ten. Source material: PBMCs or T cells enriched from blood (not recorded which). These receptors were collected from a woman between 50 and 59 years old with acute COVID-19.

This rearrangement joins TRBV7-2 to TRBJ1-2, with 9 bases aligning to TRBD1. This CDR3 is 15 amino acids long. Per germline, CDR1 SGHTA and CDR2 FQGNSA. The V and J ends lost 5 bases and 4 bases, in that order; junction bases with no gene match: 8. The CDR3 loop reads CASSQTGGDTYGYTF. CDR3 DNA sequence: TGTGCCAGCAGCCAAACAGGGGGCGATACCTATGGCTACACCTTC.

The chain uses TRBV19 and TRBJ1-4, with 7 bases lining up with TRBD1. V lost 2 bases to trimming and J lost 6 bases; unmatched junction nucleotides: 6. The CDR3 is 15 amino acids. Germline V gene lookup returns CDR1 LNHDA and CDR2 SQIVND (reference sequence). The CDR3 region is CASSITSGTDEKLFF. CDR3 DNA: TGTGCCAGTAGTATAACCTCCGGGACAGATGAAAAACTGTTTTTT.

The chain carries TRBV10-2 and TRBJ1-2; 7 positions match TRBD1. This CDR3 is 14 amino acids long. Germline V lookup: CDR1 WSHSY, CDR2 SAAADI. Trimming cost V 7 bases and J 4 bases; bases outside gene matches: 9. The CDR3 region is CASKGQGEGYGYTF. In DNA form, the CDR3 reads TGCGCCAGCAAGGGTCAGGGGGAAGGCTATGGCTACACCTTC.

V gene TRBV10-3 combines with J gene TRBJ2-1, with D perhaps matching TRBD2 (6 bases). Deletions cut 5 bases from V and 0 bases from J, with 8 bases between. CDR1 is ENHRY and CDR2 is SYGVKD in the germline V gene. The CDR3 has 14 amino acids. CDR3 DNA sequence: TGTGCCATCAGTCCGCGGGACTCCTACAATGAGCAGTTCTTC. It translates to CAISPRDSYNEQFF.

This clone has only one observation. V is TRBV7-2 and J is TRBJ2-1, with 7 bases fitting TRBD2. This CDR3 contains 15 residues. V lost 1 base and J lost 1; bases outside the gene matches: 1. From germline, CDR1 is SGHTA and CDR2 FQGNSA. The CDR3 region has the DNA TGTGCCAGCAGCTTAGGAGCGGGATCCTACAATGAGCAGTTCTTC. It yields the protein CASSLGAGSYNEQFF.

This chain uses TRBV2 with TRBJ2-1; D gene uncertain. V was clipped by 5 bases and J by 3 bases, with 20 bases between them. Per germline, CDR1 SNHLY and CDR2 FYNNEI. This CDR3 comprises 17 residues. This chain's CDR3 is CASSQPLENLNYNEQFF. The CDR3 bases are TGTGCCAGCAGTCAACCCCTAGAAAATCTCAACTACAATGAGCAGTTCTTC.

This chain links TRBV7-8 with TRBJ2-7, with 9 bases aligning to TRBD2. The ends lost 1 base at V and 6 bases at J; junction bases unmatched: 7. CDR1 SGHVS and CDR2 FQNEAQ come from the germline V gene. The CDR3 totals 15 residues. The CDR3 nucleotides read TGTGCCAGCAGCTTAGGGGGACTAGCCACTCGCGAGCAGTACTTC. Translated: CASSLGGLATREQYF.

This clone was counted between two and nine times. The CDR3 DNA is TGTGCCAGTAGTATACTTCCAGGGGTTAACTATGGCTACACCTTC. Protein: CASSILPGVNYGYTF. The chain carries TRBV19 and TRBJ1-2, with D perhaps matching TRBD1 (6 bases). The germline gives CDR1 LNHDA, CDR2 SQIVND (reference sequence). The CDR3 covers 15 residues. V was clipped by 2 bases and J by 1 base, with 11 bases between them.

This clone was seen once. The chain couples TRBV13 to TRBJ2-7, with 8 bases lining up with TRBD1. The CDR3 is 14 residues long. V lost 4 bases to trimming and J lost 3 bases; unmatched junction nucleotides: 5. The germline V gene has CDR1 PRHDT and CDR2 FYEKMQ (reference sequence). The chain's CDR3 is CASSSQGAVYEQYF. CDR3 bases: TGTGCCAGCAGCTCCCAGGGGGCGGTCTACGAGCAGTACTTC.

The chain employs TRBV7-3 and TRBJ2-7; 9 bases align to TRBD1. Germline V CDR1 and CDR2: SGHTA, FQGTGA. The trim removed 5 bases at V and 5 bases at J, leaving 10 bases unmatched. This CDR3 is built from 15 residues. The CDR3 region is CASSPTGTGLHEQYF. In DNA form, the CDR3 reads TGTGCCAGCAGCCCTACCGGGACAGGGCTCCACGAGCAGTACTTC.